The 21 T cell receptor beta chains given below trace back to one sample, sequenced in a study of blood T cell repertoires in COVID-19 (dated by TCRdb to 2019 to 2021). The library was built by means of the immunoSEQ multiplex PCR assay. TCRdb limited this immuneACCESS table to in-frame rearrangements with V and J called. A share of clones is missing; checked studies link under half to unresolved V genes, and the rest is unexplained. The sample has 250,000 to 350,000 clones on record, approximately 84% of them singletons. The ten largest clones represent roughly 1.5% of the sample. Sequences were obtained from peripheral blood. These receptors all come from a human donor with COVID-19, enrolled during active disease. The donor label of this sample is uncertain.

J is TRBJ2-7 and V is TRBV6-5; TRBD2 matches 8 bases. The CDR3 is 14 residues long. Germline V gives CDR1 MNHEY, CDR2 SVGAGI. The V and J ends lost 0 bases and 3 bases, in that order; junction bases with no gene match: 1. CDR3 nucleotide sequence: TGTGCCAGCAGTTACTCAGCGGGAGTCTACGAGCAGTACTTC. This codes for CASSYSAGVYEQYF.

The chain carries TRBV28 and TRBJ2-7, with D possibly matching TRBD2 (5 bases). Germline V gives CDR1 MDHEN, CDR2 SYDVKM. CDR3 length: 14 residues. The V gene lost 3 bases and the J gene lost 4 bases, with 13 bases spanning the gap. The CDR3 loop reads CASSLPGSHYEQYF. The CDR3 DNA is TGTGCCAGCAGTTTGCCGGGGTCGCATTACGAGCAGTACTTC. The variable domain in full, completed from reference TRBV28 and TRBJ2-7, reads DVKVTQSSRYLVKRTGEKVFLECVQDMDHENMFWYRQDPGLGLRLIYFSYDVKMKEKGDIPEGYSVSREKKERFSLILESASTNQTSMYLCASSLPGSHYEQYFGPGTRLTVT.

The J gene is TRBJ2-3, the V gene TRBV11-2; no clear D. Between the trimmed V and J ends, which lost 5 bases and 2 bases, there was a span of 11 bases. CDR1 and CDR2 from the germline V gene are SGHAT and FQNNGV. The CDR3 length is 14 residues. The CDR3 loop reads CASSRLIPTDTQYF. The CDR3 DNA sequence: TGTGCCAGCAGCCGACTCATACCCACAGATACGCAGTATTTT.

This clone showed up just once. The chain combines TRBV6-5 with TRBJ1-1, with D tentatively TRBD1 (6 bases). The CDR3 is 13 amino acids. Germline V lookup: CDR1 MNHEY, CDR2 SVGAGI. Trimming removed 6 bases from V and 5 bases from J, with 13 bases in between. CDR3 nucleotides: TGTGCCAGCAGATCCTTGGACAGAACTGAAGCTTTCTTT. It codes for CASRSLDRTEAFF.

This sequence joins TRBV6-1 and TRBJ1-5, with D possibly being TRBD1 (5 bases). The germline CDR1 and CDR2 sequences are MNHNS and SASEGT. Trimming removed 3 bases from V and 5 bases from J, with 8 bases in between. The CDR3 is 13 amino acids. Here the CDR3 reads CASSDRVDQPQHF. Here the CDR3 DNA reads TGTGCCAGCAGTGACAGGGTGGATCAGCCCCAGCATTTT.

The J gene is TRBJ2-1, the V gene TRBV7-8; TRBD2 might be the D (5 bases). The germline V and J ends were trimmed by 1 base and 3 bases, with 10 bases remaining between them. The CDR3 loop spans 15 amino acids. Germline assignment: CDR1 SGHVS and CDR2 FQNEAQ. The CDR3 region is CASSLGATSYNEQFF. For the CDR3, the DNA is TGTGCCAGCAGCTTAGGGGCCACTAGCTACAATGAGCAGTTCTTC.

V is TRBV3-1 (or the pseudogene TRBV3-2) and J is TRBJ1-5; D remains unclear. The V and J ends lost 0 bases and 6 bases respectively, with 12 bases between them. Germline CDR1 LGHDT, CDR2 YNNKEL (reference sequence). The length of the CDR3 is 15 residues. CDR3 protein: CASSQDPGVGQPQHF. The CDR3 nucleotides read TGTGCCAGCAGCCAAGATCCCGGGGTGGGTCAGCCCCAGCATTTT.

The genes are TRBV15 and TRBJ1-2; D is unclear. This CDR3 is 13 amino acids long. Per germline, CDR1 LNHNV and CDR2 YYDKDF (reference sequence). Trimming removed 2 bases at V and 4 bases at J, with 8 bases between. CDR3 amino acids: CATSRPGIYGYTF. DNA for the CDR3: TGTGCCACCAGCAGACCCGGGATCTATGGCTACACCTTC. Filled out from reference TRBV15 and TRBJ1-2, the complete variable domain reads DAMVIQNPRYQVTQFGKPVTLSCSQTLNHNVMYWYQQKSSQAPKLLFHYYDKDFNNEADTPDNFQSRRPNTSFCFLDIRSPGLGDTAMYLCATSRPGIYGYTFGSGTRLTVV.

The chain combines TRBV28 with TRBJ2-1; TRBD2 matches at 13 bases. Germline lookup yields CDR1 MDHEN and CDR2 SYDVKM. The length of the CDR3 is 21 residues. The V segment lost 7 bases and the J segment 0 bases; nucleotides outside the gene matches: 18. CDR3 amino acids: CASTSSGTSGIWGDSYNEQFF. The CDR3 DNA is TGTGCCAGCACCTCCTCGGGGACTAGCGGGATCTGGGGGGACTCCTACAATGAGCAGTTCTTC. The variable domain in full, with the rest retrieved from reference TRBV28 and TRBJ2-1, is DVKVTQSSRYLVKRTGEKVFLECVQDMDHENMFWYRQDPGLGLRLIYFSYDVKMKEKGDIPEGYSVSREKKERFSLILESASTNQTSMYLCASTSSGTSGIWGDSYNEQFFGPGTRLTVL.

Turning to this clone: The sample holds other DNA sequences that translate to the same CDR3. Here the CDR3 DNA reads TGTGCCAGCAGCTTAGGGGCGGGTTCCTACGAGCAGTACTTC. Translated, it gives CASSLGAGSYEQYF. V gene TRBV7-8 combines with J gene TRBJ2-7; D might be TRBD2 (5 bases). Trimming cost V 1 base and J 1 base, with 8 bases left between them. Germline lookup yields CDR1 SGHVS and CDR2 FQNEAQ. The CDR3 runs 14 residues.

The CDR3 DNA sequence: TGTGCCTGGATTGACGCGGGAGGCTACGAGCAGTACTTC. Translation: CAWIDAGGYEQYF. The J gene is TRBJ2-7, the V gene TRBV30; 8 bases fit TRBD2. The CDR3 is 13 residues long. The V segment lost 4 bases and the J segment 3 bases; nucleotides outside the gene matches: 5. Per germline, CDR1 GTSNPN and CDR2 SVGIG (reference sequence).

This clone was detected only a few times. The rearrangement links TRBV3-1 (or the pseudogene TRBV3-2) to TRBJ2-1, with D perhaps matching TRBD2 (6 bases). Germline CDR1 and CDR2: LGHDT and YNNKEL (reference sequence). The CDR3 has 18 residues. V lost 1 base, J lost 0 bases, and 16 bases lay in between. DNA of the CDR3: TGTGCCAGCAGCCAAGTTTCTGTCGGGGGAGGCTCCTACAATGAGCAGTTCTTC. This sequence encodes CASSQVSVGGGSYNEQFF.

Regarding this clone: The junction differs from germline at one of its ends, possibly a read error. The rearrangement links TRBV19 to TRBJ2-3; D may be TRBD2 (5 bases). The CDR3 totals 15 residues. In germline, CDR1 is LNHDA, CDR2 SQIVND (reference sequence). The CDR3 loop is CAGSIGRGSTDTQYF. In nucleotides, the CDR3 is TGTGCCGGTAGTATAGGCCGGGGTAGCACAGATACGCAGTATTTT. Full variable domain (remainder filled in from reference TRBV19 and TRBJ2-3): DGGITQSPKYLFRKEGQNVTLSCEQNLNHDAMYWYRQDPGQGLRLIYYSQIVNDFQKGDIAEGYSVSREKKESFPLTVTSAQKNPTAFYLCAGSIGRGSTDTQYFGPGTRLTVL.

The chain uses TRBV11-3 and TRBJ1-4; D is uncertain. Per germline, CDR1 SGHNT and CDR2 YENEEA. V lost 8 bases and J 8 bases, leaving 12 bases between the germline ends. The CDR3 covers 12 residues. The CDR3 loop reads CASSRGREKLFF. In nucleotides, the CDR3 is TGTGCCAGCTCACGAGGGAGGGAAAAACTGTTTTTT.

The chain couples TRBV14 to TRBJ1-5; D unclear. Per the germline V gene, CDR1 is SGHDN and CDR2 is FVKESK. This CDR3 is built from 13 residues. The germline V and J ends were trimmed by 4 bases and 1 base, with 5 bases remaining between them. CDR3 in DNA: TGTGCCAGCAGCCGCGAAAGCAATCAGCCCCAGCATTTT. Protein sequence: CASSRESNQPQHF.

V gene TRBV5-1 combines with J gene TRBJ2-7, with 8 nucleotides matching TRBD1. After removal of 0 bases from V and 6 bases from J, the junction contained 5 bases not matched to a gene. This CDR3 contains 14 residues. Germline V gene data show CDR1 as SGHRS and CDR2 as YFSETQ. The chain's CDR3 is CASSLGQGIGEQYF. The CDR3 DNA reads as TGCGCCAGCAGCTTGGGACAGGGGATAGGCGAGCAGTACTTC.

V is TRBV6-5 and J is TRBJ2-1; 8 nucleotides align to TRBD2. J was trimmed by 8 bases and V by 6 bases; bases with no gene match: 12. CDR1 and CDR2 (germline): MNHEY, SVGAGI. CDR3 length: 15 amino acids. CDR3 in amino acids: CASSRGSGIIHEQFF. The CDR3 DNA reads TGTGCCAGCAGCCGGGGTAGCGGGATTATCCATGAGCAGTTCTTC.

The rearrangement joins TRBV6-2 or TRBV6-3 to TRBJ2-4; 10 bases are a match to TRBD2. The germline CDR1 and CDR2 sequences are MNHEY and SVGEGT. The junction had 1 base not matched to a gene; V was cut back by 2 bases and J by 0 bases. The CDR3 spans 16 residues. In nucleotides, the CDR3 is TGTGCCAGCAGTTACAGACTAGCGGGAGCCAAAAACATTCAGTACTTC. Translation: CASSYRLAGAKNIQYF.

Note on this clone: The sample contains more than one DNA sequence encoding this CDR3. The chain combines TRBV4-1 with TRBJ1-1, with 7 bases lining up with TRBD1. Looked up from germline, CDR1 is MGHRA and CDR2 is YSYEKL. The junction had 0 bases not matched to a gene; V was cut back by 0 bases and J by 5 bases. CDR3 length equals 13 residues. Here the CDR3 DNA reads TGCGCCAGCAGCCAAGACAGGGGGACTGAAGCTTTCTTT. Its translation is CASSQDRGTEAFF.

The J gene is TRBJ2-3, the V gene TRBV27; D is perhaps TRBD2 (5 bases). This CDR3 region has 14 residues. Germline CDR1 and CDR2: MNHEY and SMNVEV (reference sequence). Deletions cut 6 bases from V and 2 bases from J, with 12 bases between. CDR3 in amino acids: CASRVLRDTDTQYF. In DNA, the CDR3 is TGTGCCAGCAGGGTACTGAGGGACACAGATACGCAGTATTTT.

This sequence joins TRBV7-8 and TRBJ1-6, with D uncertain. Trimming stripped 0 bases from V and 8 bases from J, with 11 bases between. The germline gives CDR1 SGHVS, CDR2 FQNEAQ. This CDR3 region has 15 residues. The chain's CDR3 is CASSLASGIDSPLHF. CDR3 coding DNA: TGTGCCAGCAGCTTAGCCTCGGGGATTGATTCACCCCTCCACTTT.